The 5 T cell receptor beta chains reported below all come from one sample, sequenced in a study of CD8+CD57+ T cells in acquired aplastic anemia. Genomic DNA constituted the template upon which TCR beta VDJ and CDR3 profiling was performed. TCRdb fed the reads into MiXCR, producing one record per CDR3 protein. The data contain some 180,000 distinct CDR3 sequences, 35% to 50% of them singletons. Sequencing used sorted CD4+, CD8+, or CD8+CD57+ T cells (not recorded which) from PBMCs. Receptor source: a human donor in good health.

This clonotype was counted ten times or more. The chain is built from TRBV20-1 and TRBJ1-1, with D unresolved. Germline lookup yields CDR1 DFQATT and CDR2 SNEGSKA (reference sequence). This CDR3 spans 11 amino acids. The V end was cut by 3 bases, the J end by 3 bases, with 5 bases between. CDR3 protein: CSASLYTEAFF. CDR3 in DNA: TGCAGTGCTAGTCTGTACACTGAAGCTTTCTTT.

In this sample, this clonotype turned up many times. The CDR3 DNA is TGCGCCAGCAGACAGGGACAAGTCAATCAGCCCCAGCATTTT. Translated, it gives CASRQGQVNQPQHF. The chain is built from TRBV10-2 and TRBJ1-5; possible D gene TRBD1, 6 bases. The CDR3 consists of 14 residues. Trimming stripped 6 bases from V and 3 bases from J, with 12 bases between. Per germline, CDR1 WSHSY and CDR2 SAAADI.

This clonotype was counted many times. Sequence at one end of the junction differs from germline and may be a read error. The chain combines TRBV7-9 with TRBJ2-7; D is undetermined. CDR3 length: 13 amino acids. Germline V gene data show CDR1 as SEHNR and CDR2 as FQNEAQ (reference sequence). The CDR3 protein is CTSSLSGTYEQYF. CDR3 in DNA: TGTACCAGCAGCTTATCTGGGACCTACGAGCAGTACTTC. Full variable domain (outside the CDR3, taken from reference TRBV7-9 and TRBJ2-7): DTGVSQNPRHKITKRGQNVTFRCDPISEHNRLYWYRQTLGQGPEFLTYFQNEAQLEKSRLLSDRFSAERPKGSFSTLEIQRTEQGDSAMYLCTSSLSGTYEQYFGPGTRLTVT.

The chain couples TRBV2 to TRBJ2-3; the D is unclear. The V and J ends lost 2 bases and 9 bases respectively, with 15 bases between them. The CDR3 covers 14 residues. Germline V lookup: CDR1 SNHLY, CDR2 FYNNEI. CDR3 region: CASSETARASTQYF. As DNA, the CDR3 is TGTGCCAGCAGTGAAACCGCACGGGCCAGCACGCAGTATTTT.

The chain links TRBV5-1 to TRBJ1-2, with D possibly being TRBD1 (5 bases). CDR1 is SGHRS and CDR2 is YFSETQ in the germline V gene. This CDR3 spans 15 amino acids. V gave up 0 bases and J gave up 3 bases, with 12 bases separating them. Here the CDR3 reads CASSLANVGDYGYTF. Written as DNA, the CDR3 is TGCGCCAGCAGCTTGGCTAATGTGGGGGACTATGGCTACACCTTC.